This is a list of T cell receptor beta chains from one sample in a study of glioma-infiltrating T cells after dendritic cell vaccination. The table came from immunoSEQ multiplex PCR; TCRdb's copy has only in-frame clones and leaves some out. The sample carries around 92,000 clones, less than 90% recorded once. Sequences were derived from blood, sampled after dendritic cell vaccination. Receptors were obtained from a human donor with glioblastoma. CDR3s include the opening cysteine and the closing phenylalanine or tryptophan. The D gene is left open where the match is weak. Rows may omit the clone size; those that give it use once, few, many or a size class.

V,D,size,J,DNA,CDR3
TRBV7-9,TRBD2,few,TRBJ2-7,TGTGCCAGCAGCTGGGGACTAGCGGAGGGGACTGACTACGAGCAGTACTTC,CASSWGLAEGTDYEQYF
TRBV5-1,TRBD2,NA,TRBJ2-3,TGCGCCAGCCGGACTAGCAGGTCCACAGATACGCAGTATTTT,CASRTSRSTDTQYF
TRBV5-1,NA,NA,TRBJ1-1,TGCGCCAGCAGAGCGACAGAGCGTGAAGCTTTCTTT,CASRATEREAFF
TRBV7-4,NA,NA,TRBJ1-5,TGTGCCAGCAGCTTAGTGTATCGAGGCTTGGAGCCCCAGCATTTT,CASSLVYRGLEPQHF
TRBV28,TRBD1,NA,TRBJ1-4,TGTGCCAGCAGTTCGGGACAGGGCGGTGAAAAACTGTTTTTT,CASSSGQGGEKLFF
TRBV6-6,NA,NA,TRBJ1-1,TGTGCCAGCAGTCGCATTTCAGGGGAGAACACTGAAGCTTTCTTT,CASSRISGENTEAFF
TRBV7-9,TRBD1,NA,TRBJ2-7,TGTGCCAGCAGCCCACTTATCCTGGCGACAGGGGGGAAACAGTACTTC,CASSPLILATGGKQYF
TRBV5-4,NA,few,TRBJ2-7,TGTGCCAGCAGCCGGGGAGGGGGAGAGGGCGAGCAGTACTTC,CASSRGGGEGEQYF
TRBV2,TRBD2,NA,TRBJ2-7,TGTGCCAGCAGTTCCCGACTAGCGGGGGGGCCTCCCTACGAGCAGTACTTC,CASSSRLAGGPPYEQYF
TRBV30,NA,NA,TRBJ1-2,TGTGCCTGGAGTTCCTCAGCGGGCGGCTACACCTTC,CAWSSSAGGYTF
TRBV18,NA,NA,TRBJ1-4,TGTGCCAGCTCACCACCGGGGGGGGTGGATGAAAAACTGTTTTTT,CASSPPGGVDEKLFF
TRBV7-9,TRBD2,once,TRBJ2-7,TGTGCCAGCAGCTCGACTAGCGGATCCTACGAGCAGTACTTC,CASSSTSGSYEQYF
TRBV5-6,NA,NA,TRBJ2-3,TGTGCCAGCAGCTTAAGGTCATCGGGTACGCAGTATTTT,CASSLRSSGTQYF
TRBV7-9,NA,NA,TRBJ2-7,TGTGCCAGCAGCTCCCCCAAAGGGGCAGGCGAGCAGTACTTC,CASSSPKGAGEQYF
TRBV27,TRBD2,NA,TRBJ2-5,TGTGCCAGCAGTCTTTCGAGGGCTAGCGGGAGTCGAGGGCAAGAGACCCAGTACTTC,CASSLSRASGSRGQETQYF
TRBV30,NA,once,TRBJ2-7,TGTGCCTGGATGGGCCCCTTCGGGAAGTACGAGCAGTACTTC,CAWMGPFGKYEQYF
TRBV5-4,TRBD2,once,TRBJ2-3,TGTGCCAGCAGCAACCTAGCGGCTAGCACAGATACGCAGTATTTT,CASSNLAASTDTQYF
TRBV6-5,TRBD1,NA,TRBJ1-2,TGTGCCAGCAGTTACCCGACCGGGACAGGGGTCGGCTACACCTTC,CASSYPTGTGVGYTF
TRBV6-1,NA,NA,TRBJ1-1,TGTGCCAGCAGTGTCTTGCCGGGACAAATTCGGACCGAAGCTTTCTTT,CASSVLPGQIRTEAFF
TRBV2,TRBD1,NA,TRBJ2-7,TGTGCCAGCACGGGACAGGGCTCCTACGAGCAGTACTTC,CASTGQGSYEQYF
TRBV7-9,TRBD1,NA,TRBJ2-7,TGTGCCAGCAGCTTCGGGACAGGAGGCTACGAGCAGTACTTC,CASSFGTGGYEQYF
TRBV30,TRBD1,NA,TRBJ1-2,TGTGCCTGGAGTGTCCCGGACAGGGGAGACTATGGCTACACCTTC,CAWSVPDRGDYGYTF
TRBV5-1,TRBD1,NA,TRBJ2-7,TGCGCCAGCAGCTTGGTACCGGGACAGACCTACGAGCAGTACTTC,CASSLVPGQTYEQYF
TRBV9,TRBD1,NA,TRBJ2-7,TGTGCCAGCAGCGTAGAACCGGGACAGGTCCTCTACGAGCAGTACTTC,CASSVEPGQVLYEQYF
TRBV19,TRBD1,NA,TRBJ1-1,TGTGCCAGTAGGGACGGACAGGTTAGAGACACTGAAGCTTTCTTT,CASRDGQVRDTEAFF
TRBV18,TRBD1,NA,TRBJ1-2,TGTGCCAGCTCCCGGACGGGACAGAACTATGGCTACACCTTC,CASSRTGQNYGYTF
TRBV29-1,NA,NA,TRBJ2-7,TGCATCTGTGGCGACTCCTACGAGCAGTACTTC,CICGDSYEQYF
TRBV28,NA,NA,TRBJ1-1,TGTGCCAGCAGGCGTACAGGATTTGAAGCTTTCTTT,CASRRTGFEAFF
TRBV4-2,NA,NA,TRBJ2-7,TGTGCCAGCAGCCAAGTCGGCAGGACCTACGAGCAGTACTTC,CASSQVGRTYEQYF
TRBV4-1,TRBD1,NA,TRBJ1-2,TGCGCCAGCAGCTGGGGGGACAGAGCTAACTATGGCTACACCTTC,CASSWGDRANYGYTF
TRBV18,NA,NA,TRBJ1-3,TGTGCCAGTTCCCAGGACTCTGGAAACACCATATATTTT,CASSQDSGNTIYF
TRBV11-2,NA,NA,TRBJ2-1,TGTGCCAGCACCATCAACCAGGGCATCTCCTACAATGAGCAGTTCTTC,CASTINQGISYNEQFF
TRBV7-3,NA,NA,TRBJ2-1,TGTGCCAGCAGCCAACGGGGGAGGGGGTTTAGCTCCTACAATGAGCAGTTCTTC,CASSQRGRGFSSYNEQFF
TRBV5-4,NA,once,TRBJ2-1,TGTGCCAGCAGCTTGGTCGGGGGGCCTTACAATGAGCAGTTCTTC,CASSLVGGPYNEQFF
TRBV7-2,NA,NA,TRBJ2-1,TGTGCCAGCAGCTCAACCGGGACTTTGGCCTACAATGAGCAGTTCTTC,CASSSTGTLAYNEQFF
TRBV30,NA,NA,TRBJ1-2,TGTGCCTGGAGTGCATGGGGAGCTAACTATGGCTACACCTTC,CAWSAWGANYGYTF
TRBV9,TRBD1,few,TRBJ1-4,TGTGCCAGCAGCGCCGGGACAGGGGCTGAAAAACTGTTTTTT,CASSAGTGAEKLFF
TRBV15,TRBD2,NA,TRBJ2-1,TGTGCCACCAGAGCAAGAAGGGGACTAGCGTACAATGAGCAGTTCTTC,CATRARRGLAYNEQFF
TRBV10-3,TRBD1,NA,TRBJ1-6,TGTGCCATCAGTGGGACAGGGGATTCACCCCTCCACTTT,CAISGTGDSPLHF
TRBV30,TRBD2,NA,TRBJ2-1,TGTGCCTGGAACCCGGGACTAGCGCCTCGGCATGAGCAGTTCTTC,CAWNPGLAPRHEQFF
TRBV29-1,NA,NA,TRBJ2-2,TGCAGCGTCTACAGGCCGGCCGGGGAGCTGTTTTTT,CSVYRPAGELFF
TRBV7-9,NA,NA,TRBJ1-2,TGTGCCAGCAGCGGGACTTCCACCGGGGGCTACACCTTC,CASSGTSTGGYTF
TRBV15,TRBD1,NA,TRBJ2-1,TGTGCCACCAGCAGAGATTTTAGGACAGGGAGACTCTACAATGAGCAGTTCTTC,CATSRDFRTGRLYNEQFF
TRBV2,TRBD2,few,TRBJ2-3,TGTGCCAGCTACCCTAGCGGAGCCGCTAGCACAGATACGCAGTATTTT,CASYPSGAASTDTQYF
TRBV2,NA,NA,TRBJ2-3,TGTGCCAGCGATGGGCAGAGCACAGATACGCAGTATTTT,CASDGQSTDTQYF
TRBV2,TRBD1,NA,TRBJ1-2,TGTGCCAGCACCCTGGACAGGGCCCTTGTCTATGGCTACACCTTC,CASTLDRALVYGYTF
TRBV19,TRBD2,NA,TRBJ2-2,TGTGCCAGTAGTATGGGTCGCGGTAGCGGGAGGGACACCGGGGAGCTGTTTTTT,CASSMGRGSGRDTGELFF
TRBV10-2,TRBD1,NA,TRBJ2-6,TGCGCCAGCAGCGGACAGGGCTCTGGGGCCAACGTCCTGACTTTC,CASSGQGSGANVLTF
TRBV9,NA,NA,TRBJ1-3,TGTGCCAGCAGCGTAGACCCCTTCGACAGTTTCTCTGGAAACACCATATATTTT,CASSVDPFDSFSGNTIYF
TRBV19,NA,few,TRBJ2-2,TGTGCCACCCGAAGAGATACGAACACCGGGGAGCTGTTTTTT,CATRRDTNTGELFF